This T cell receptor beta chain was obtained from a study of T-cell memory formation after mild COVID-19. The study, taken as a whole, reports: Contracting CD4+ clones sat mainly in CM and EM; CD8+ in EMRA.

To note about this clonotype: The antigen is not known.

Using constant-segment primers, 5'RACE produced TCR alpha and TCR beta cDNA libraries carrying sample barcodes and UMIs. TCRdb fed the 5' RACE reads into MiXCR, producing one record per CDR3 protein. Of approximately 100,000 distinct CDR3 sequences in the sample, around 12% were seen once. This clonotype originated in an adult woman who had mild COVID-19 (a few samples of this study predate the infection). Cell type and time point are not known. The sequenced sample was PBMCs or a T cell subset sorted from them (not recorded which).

The CDR3 DNA reads as TGCGCCAGCAGCCCCAATGGACTGGGCTATGGCTACACCTTC. Protein sequence: CASSPNGLGYGYTF. The chain is built from TRBV4-1 and TRBJ1-2; the D is unclear. The CDR3 extends over 14 amino acids. Looked up from germline, CDR1 is MGHRA and CDR2 is YSYEKL. Trimming left V 4 bases short and J 4 bases short, with 13 bases between.